This T cell receptor (beta chain) was identified in a study of memory CD4+ T cells and cytomegalovirus serostatus (dated by TCRdb to about 2019). Some background on the complete study: The roughly 35 healthy Belgian adults in the cohort included 9 who were CMV seropositive and about 24 who were CMV seronegative. To replicate a published TCR-based CMV serostatus classifier, the researchers sequenced the CD4+ memory TCRbeta repertoires of a Belgian cohort whose cytomegalovirus serostatus was known.

Genomic DNA was extracted from sorted cells with the Quick-DNA Microprep Kit. Amplification of TCRbeta DNA was done with the immunoSEQ hsTCRbeta kit, following the protocol from the manufacturer. An Illumina MiSeq instrument was used to sequence the TCRbeta libraries. The study's own analysis went as follows. After out-of-frame sequences were removed, some 2.1 million distinct TCRbeta sequences remained, averaging about 66,813 per individual. Each individual was scored according to the count of 150 or so previously reported CMV-associated TCRbeta sequences and the total productive distinct TCRbeta count. A beta-binomial model was reimplemented in Python, and random forests from scikit-learn, run with default parameters, were trained on data from the US cohort. Classifier performance on the Belgian cohort was summarized as median AUC with percentile confidence intervals calculated over 10,000 bootstrap iterations. In its TCRdb copy, this immuneACCESS table keeps in-frame sequences only and misses some clones. Where compared with another copy, unresolved V genes explain less than half of these, and the others have no known cause. V and J calls and clone size are as listed in that table; D and trimming were resolved from the DNA. The table for this sample lists 45,000 or so clones; 70% to 80% of them were counted only once. The ten largest clones take up approximately 1.2% of the sample.

A FACSAria II was used to sort memory CD4+ T cells, defined as single viable CD3+CD4+CD8-CD45RO+ cells. CMV serostatus was determined using a Roche Elecsys assay that detects serum IgG against CMV pp150, pp28, p38 and p52. After thawing, total CD4+ T cells were enriched by positive selection with CD4 magnetic microbeads. Samples originated from another study that specifically interrogated the CD4+ T cell memory repertoire. Peripheral blood mononuclear cells were isolated and cryopreserved according to standard operating procedures, and serum was kept at -80 degrees C. The staining relied on CD3-PerCP (BW264/56), CD4-APC (RPA-T4), CD45RO-PE (UCHT1) and CD8-Pacific Orange (3B5) antibodies, and Sytox blue was used to exclude non-viable cells. For this clone: Its target antigen remains unknown. Base-call qualities are not available, and no considerably larger clone is one nucleotide away.

From its cysteine to its phenylalanine, the CDR3 spans 13 amino acids. CDR3 DNA is the only sequence kept; it has 39 bases, read in frame from the first base. Looking up the germline V gene yields CDR1 MDHEN and CDR2 SYDVKM. Cut back by 7 bases and 6 bases, the V and J ends lie 16 bases apart. The research as a whole found: Among the approximately 160 previously reported CMV-associated TCRbeta sequences, some 67 showed up in the CD4+ memory repertoires, with each one found in between one and five individuals. For predicting CMV serostatus, the median bootstrapped AUC was approximately 0.95 using the original framework and about 0.9 using a US-trained random forest. Only CD4+CD45RO+ memory cells were sequenced, in contrast to the original study, which included naive and memory CD4+ and CD8+ populations. On the Belgian cohort, the classifier built on the original framework reached a median bootstrapped AUC of approximately 0.95, with a 95% CI of 0.76-1.00. The results were interpreted as suggesting that the CMV-associated TCR signature is mostly present in the CD4+ memory repertoire.

The sequence came from an adult in good health and CMV-seronegative. The sample taken for sequencing was memory CD4+ T cells from blood. The chain joins TRBV28 to TRBJ2-7; there is no confident call for the D gene. The CDR3: CASTPPRRGEQYF. The sequence in DNA is TGTGCCAGCACCCCCCCCCGCCGCGGCGAGCAGTACTTC.